This T cell receptor (beta chain) originates from a study of cytomegalovirus exposure and HLA in healthy donors. This CDR3 contains 15 residues. CDR1 is LGHNA and CDR2 is YSLEER in the germline V gene. The V end was cut by 1 base, the J end by 5 bases, with 14 bases between. Primers for the PCR totalled 60 Vbeta and 13 Jbeta. This table comes from immunoSEQ multiplex PCR, and its TCRdb copy is limited to in-frame clones, with some not included. The sample carries about 120,000 clones, about two thirds recorded once. The sequencing input was PBMCs. The clonotype comes from a man younger than 40 in good health and CMV-seronegative. This chain connects TRBV4-3 to TRBJ2-5, with D possibly matching TRBD2 (7 bases). CDR3 amino acids: CASSQVRGRMETQYF. The DNA of the CDR3 is TGCGCCAGCAGCCAAGTGCGGGGGCGGATGGAGACCCAGTACTTC.